These 5 T cell receptor beta chains were all obtained from the same sample, sequenced in a study of shared clonotypes between healthy human individuals. Here immunoSEQ multiplex PCR was the method, and the copy in TCRdb shows in-frame clones only, minus some. The table shows about 2.4 million clones, with roughly 93% occurring only once. Sequenced: naive CD4+ T cells from PBMCs. As to subset: CD45RA+ positively selected. These receptors came from a man aged 18 to 35 in good health. Some clones in this sample may be carry-over from other donors' samples.

This clone was seen once. CDR3 DNA sequence: TGTGCCAGCAGCAGTGGGGGCAGGCTCACAGATACGCAGTATTTT. Amino acid sequence: CASSSGGRLTDTQYF. The chain is built from TRBV7-9 and TRBJ2-3, with D tentatively TRBD1 (6 bases). This CDR3 is built from 15 residues. Germline assignment: CDR1 SEHNR and CDR2 FQNEAQ (reference sequence). V gave up 5 bases and J gave up 2 bases, with 14 bases separating them.

The V call is TRBV5-4, the J call TRBJ2-3; D perhaps matches TRBD2 (5 bases). This CDR3 spans 15 amino acids. Trimming removed 6 bases at V and 0 bases at J, with 14 bases between. Germline CDR1 and CDR2: SGHNT and YYREEE (reference sequence). CDR3 sequence (DNA): TGTGCCAGCAAGGAAAGGCGCGGGAGCACAGATACGCAGTATTTT. This encodes CASKERRGSTDTQYF.

As for this clone: Other DNA sequences in the sample encode the same CDR3. The rearrangement joins TRBV6-5 to TRBJ2-5; a possible D gene is TRBD2 (7 bases). The V end lost 3 bases, the J end lost 4 bases, and 12 bases lay between the germline ends. From germline, CDR1 is MNHEY and CDR2 SVGAGI. The CDR3 extends over 14 amino acids. For the CDR3, the DNA is TGTGCCAGCAGTTATTTAGGGGGGGGAGAGACCCAGTACTTC. Encoded protein: CASSYLGGGETQYF.

This chain connects TRBV14 to TRBJ1-2, with a weak D call TRBD1 (6 bases). The V end lost 4 bases, the J end lost 0 bases, and 9 bases lay between the germline ends. Germline assignment: CDR1 SGHDN and CDR2 FVKESK. The CDR3 extends over 14 amino acids. The CDR3 region has the DNA TGTGCCAGCAGCCGGGACATAGCTAACTATGGCTACACCTTC. Encoded protein: CASSRDIANYGYTF.

This clone showed up just a few times. The same CDR3 also results from other DNA sequences found in this sample. V is TRBV15 and J is TRBJ1-5, with 8 positions matching TRBD1. The ends lost 1 base at V and 5 bases at J; junction bases unmatched: 4. The CDR3 totals 15 residues. The germline V gene has CDR1 LNHNV and CDR2 YYDKDF (reference sequence). This chain's CDR3 is CATSRAGTGDQPQHF. CDR3 DNA: TGTGCCACCAGCAGAGCGGGGACAGGCGATCAGCCCCAGCATTTT.